Each of the 23 T cell receptor beta chains below was sequenced from the same sample in a study of T cell repertoires in ileal Crohn's disease (dated 2019 in TCRdb). Taken with the paper, the label for time point translates to: neoterminal ileum biopsy at postoperative endoscopy, about 6 months after surgery. The receptor library was made with the immunoSEQ multiplex PCR assay. As stored in TCRdb, this immuneACCESS dataset retains in-frame rearrangements with V and J assigned. A fraction of the clones does not appear; measured against another copy, unresolved V genes explain less than half of the discrepancy, and the remainder lacks a known reason. The sample table lists more than 10,000 clones, 80% to 90% of them with a count of one. Roughly 18% of the sample is in the top ten clones. The sample was ileal tissue. The origin of the receptors is an adult with Crohn's disease.

This chain links TRBV30 with TRBJ2-3, with 15 bases fitting TRBD2. The CDR3 loop spans 16 amino acids. CDR1 is GTSNPN and CDR2 is SVGIG in the germline V gene (reference sequence). J was trimmed by 6 bases and V by 3 bases; bases with no gene match: 7. CDR3 in DNA: TGTGCCTGGAGAAAGGGACTAGCGGGGGGAGTGGATACGCAGTATTTT. Amino acid sequence: CAWRKGLAGGVDTQYF.

This clone counts as large. CDR3 region: CASRQGTGQPQHF. CDR3 DNA sequence: TGCGCCAGCAGACAGGGTACGGGTCAGCCCCAGCATTTT. The chain is built from TRBV5-1 and TRBJ1-5, with TRBD1 as a possible D gene (6 bases). The CDR3 spans 13 residues. Germline CDR1 SGHRS, CDR2 YFSETQ. V shed 5 bases and J shed 6 bases, with 12 bases lying between them.

V is TRBV13 and J is TRBJ2-2, with a tentative D call TRBD2 (5 bases). CDR1 is PRHDT and CDR2 is FYEKMQ in the germline V gene (reference sequence). The V and J ends lost 7 bases and 7 bases respectively, with 7 bases between them. CDR3 length: 11 amino acids. CDR3: CASKEVGELFF. For the CDR3, the DNA is TGTGCCAGCAAGGAGGTCGGGGAGCTGTTTTTT.

The V and J genes are TRBV2 and TRBJ1-2; no clear D. V was trimmed by 0 bases and J by 8 bases, leaving 13 bases between them. Germline V gene data show CDR1 as SNHLY and CDR2 as FYNNEI. The CDR3 runs 14 residues. In DNA, the CDR3 is TGTGCCAGCAGTGAAGCACGGTCTACGCGGGGCTACACCTTC. The encoded protein is CASSEARSTRGYTF.

The chain joins TRBV9 to TRBJ2-2; D is perhaps TRBD1 (5 bases). Trimming stripped 0 bases from V and 6 bases from J, with 6 bases between. Germline CDR1 and CDR2: SGDLS and YYNGEE. The CDR3 consists of 13 residues. The CDR3 region has the DNA TGTGCCAGCAGCGTAGCAGGGCCCGGGGAGCTGTTTTTT. Residues: CASSVAGPGELFF.

The chain joins TRBV13 to TRBJ2-7; TRBD1 matches 7 bases. V shed 5 bases, J shed 4 bases, and the junction held 11 bases outside the gene matches. The germline V gene has CDR1 PRHDT and CDR2 FYEKMQ (reference sequence). The CDR3 loop spans 15 amino acids. The CDR3 region is CASSPRSGTDYEQYF. The CDR3 region has the DNA TGTGCCAGCAGCCCCAGGTCCGGGACAGATTACGAGCAGTACTTC. The variable domain in full, with the rest retrieved from reference TRBV13 and TRBJ2-7, is AAGVIQSPRHLIKEKRETATLKCYPIPRHDTVYWYQQGPGQDPQFLISFYEKMQSDKGSIPDRFSAQQFSDYHSELNMSSLELGDSALYFCASSPRSGTDYEQYFGPGTRLTVT.

The chain carries TRBV13 and TRBJ1-6; D perhaps matches TRBD1 (6 bases). The CDR3 consists of 17 residues. V was cut by 7 bases and J by 5 bases, with 21 bases left in between. The germline gives CDR1 PRHDT, CDR2 FYEKMQ (reference sequence). In nucleotides, the CDR3 is TGTGCCAGCACCTCCTGGGCGGCGGGGGCGGATAATTCACCCCTCCACTTT. Protein product: CASTSWAAGADNSPLHF.

The V and J genes are TRBV10-3 and TRBJ2-1; D might be TRBD1 (5 bases). This CDR3 has 13 residues. Germline values: CDR1 ENHRY, CDR2 SYGVKD. The V gene lost 4 bases and the J gene lost 8 bases, with 12 bases spanning the gap. CDR3 sequence (DNA): TGTGCCATCAGTGTAGGGGCACCGGATGAGCAGTTCTTC. Its protein is CAISVGAPDEQFF.

The chain uses TRBV16 and TRBJ1-3; D unresolved. Germline V gene sequence: CDR1 KGHSY, CDR2 FQNENV. This CDR3 has 15 amino acids. The ends were cut back, 1 base at V and 0 bases at J, with 7 bases in the middle. The CDR3 bases are TGTGCCAGCAGCCAATACCGGTACTCTGGAAACACCATATATTTT. Protein sequence: CASSQYRYSGNTIYF.

This chain links TRBV28 with TRBJ2-3; D is unclear. V was shortened by 5 bases and J by 0 bases, with 12 bases between the two germline ends. In germline, CDR1 is MDHEN, CDR2 SYDVKM. This CDR3 is 15 amino acids long. The DNA of the CDR3 is TGTGCCAGCAGTGCCGGTACTATAAGCACAGATACGCAGTATTTT. Amino acids: CASSAGTISTDTQYF.

This clone was recorded only once. V gene TRBV5-1 combines with J gene TRBJ1-1; D uncertain. Germline loops: CDR1 SGHRS, CDR2 YFSETQ. The CDR3 consists of 14 residues. Between the trimmed V and J ends, which lost 1 base and 3 bases, there was a span of 10 bases. The CDR3, as DNA: TGCGCCAGCAGCTTGTCGGAGGTTCACACTGAAGCTTTCTTT. Encoded protein: CASSLSEVHTEAFF.

This chain's CDR3 is CASSQDGQGYGYTF. The CDR3 DNA follows: TGTGCCAGCAGCCAAGACGGACAGGGATATGGCTACACCTTC. J is TRBJ1-2 and V is TRBV4-2; 8 bases are a match to TRBD1. Per the germline V gene, CDR1 is LGHNA and CDR2 is YNFKEQ. The CDR3 is 14 amino acids. J was trimmed by 5 bases and V by 0 bases; bases with no gene match: 2.

The chain recombines TRBV4-2 with TRBJ1-6; D is unresolved. Germline values: CDR1 LGHNA, CDR2 YNFKEQ. This CDR3 contains 16 residues. Trimming took 1 base from V and 3 from J, leaving 10 bases between them. CDR3 DNA sequence: TGTGCCAGCAGCCAAGGACCGGGTAGCTATAATTCACCCCTCCACTTT. It is translated as CASSQGPGSYNSPLHF.

The rearrangement links TRBV2 to TRBJ1-6; 7 positions agree with TRBD1. After removal of 6 bases from V and 6 bases from J, the junction contained 5 bases not matched to a gene. The CDR3 contains 14 residues. Germline CDR1 SNHLY, CDR2 FYNNEI. The CDR3 sequence: CASRETGINSPLHF. The CDR3 DNA is TGTGCCAGCAGAGAGACAGGGATTAATTCACCCCTCCACTTT.

Comment on this clone: Mismatch with germline at one junction end may stem from a read error. The V and J genes are TRBV9 and TRBJ1-2, with D unclear. The CDR3 covers 15 residues. The germline V gene encodes CDR1 SGDLS and CDR2 YYNGEE. The CDR3 region has the DNA TGCGCCAGCAGCCACCCCCGGGAAACTAACTATGGCTACACCTTC. This translates into CASSHPRETNYGYTF. Looking up the rest from reference TRBV9 and TRBJ1-2 gives the full variable domain: DSGVTQTPKHLITATGQRVTLRCSPRSGDLSVYWYQQSLDQGLQFLIQYYNGEERAKGNILERFSAQQFPDLHSELNLSSLELGDSALYFCASSHPRETNYGYTFGSGTRLTVV.

This clone was picked up a small number of times. The rearrangement links TRBV5-1 to TRBJ2-1; D is ambiguous. Trimming took 4 bases from V and 3 from J, leaving 11 bases between them. The CDR3 totals 14 residues. Germline assignment: CDR1 SGHRS and CDR2 YFSETQ. The CDR3 coding sequence is TGCGCCAGCAGCCCGACTGGTATCTACAATGAGCAGTTCTTC. This codes for CASSPTGIYNEQFF. Looking up the rest from reference TRBV5-1 and TRBJ2-1 gives the full variable domain: KAGVTQTPRYLIKTRGQQVTLSCSPISGHRSVSWYQQTPGQGLQFLFEYFSETQRNKGNFPGRFSGRQFSNSRSEMNVSTLELGDSALYLCASSPTGIYNEQFFGPGTRLTVL.

The CDR3 region has the DNA TGTGCCAGCACCCGGACTAGCGGGACCTACGAGCAGTACTTC. Translation: CASTRTSGTYEQYF. This chain uses TRBV11-2 with TRBJ2-7, with 12 positions matching TRBD2. J was trimmed by 2 bases and V by 7 bases; bases with no gene match: 3. There are 14 residues in the CDR3. Germline V gene data show CDR1 as SGHAT and CDR2 as FQNNGV. The full variable domain, with the rest looked up from reference TRBV11-2 and TRBJ2-7, is EAGVAQSPRYKIIEKRQSVAFWCNPISGHATLYWYQQILGQGPKLLIQFQNNGVVDDSQLPKDRFSAERLKGVDSTLKIQPAKLEDSAVYLCASTRTSGTYEQYFGPGTRLTVT.

V is TRBV6-5 and J is TRBJ1-2; no definite D call. The CDR3 is made up of 14 amino acids. The V end lost 0 bases, the J end lost 0 bases, and 5 bases lay between the germline ends. The germline gives CDR1 MNHEY, CDR2 SVGAGI. The CDR3 DNA reads TGTGCCAGCAGTTACTCCGGTCCTAACTATGGCTACACCTTC. The encoded protein is CASSYSGPNYGYTF.

The rearrangement links TRBV28 to TRBJ2-5; D is perhaps TRBD2 (6 bases). Trimming removed 3 bases from V and 4 bases from J, with 12 bases in between. The germline V gene has CDR1 MDHEN and CDR2 SYDVKM. The length of the CDR3 is 14 residues. The CDR3 here is CASSLGGVGETQYF. As DNA, the CDR3 is TGTGCCAGCAGTTTGGGCGGGGTGGGAGAGACCCAGTACTTC. The full variable domain, rest sourced from reference TRBV28 and TRBJ2-5, is DVKVTQSSRYLVKRTGEKVFLECVQDMDHENMFWYRQDPGLGLRLIYFSYDVKMKEKGDIPEGYSVSREKKERFSLILESASTNQTSMYLCASSLGGVGETQYFGPGTRLLVL.

V is TRBV6-6 and J is TRBJ1-1; 7 positions agree with TRBD1. Germline trimming cut 8 bases from V and 1 base from J; bases unmatched to any gene: 7. CDR3 length equals 14 residues. CDR1 MNHNY and CDR2 SVGAGI come from the germline V gene (reference sequence). CDR3 in amino acids: CASQKDRWNTEAFF. For the CDR3, the DNA is TGTGCCAGCCAAAAGGACAGGTGGAACACTGAAGCTTTCTTT.

The chain uses TRBV7-9 and TRBJ1-1, with D possibly matching TRBD1 (6 bases). Germline V gives CDR1 SEHNR, CDR2 FQNEAQ (reference sequence). This CDR3 has 13 amino acids. V was cut by 1 base and J by 8 bases, with 11 bases left in between. The CDR3 spells CASSLEGGAEAFF. The DNA of the CDR3 is TGTGCCAGCAGCTTAGAGGGGGGGGCCGAAGCTTTCTTT. The full variable domain, rest sourced from reference TRBV7-9 and TRBJ1-1, is DTGVSQNPRHKITKRGQNVTFRCDPISEHNRLYWYRQTLGQGPEFLTYFQNEAQLEKSRLLSDRFSAERPKGSFSTLEIQRTEQGDSAMYLCASSLEGGAEAFFGQGTRLTVV.

The CDR3 sequence: CASSLGLVPYEQYF. The DNA of the CDR3 is TGCGCCAGCAGCTTGGGGCTAGTACCCTACGAGCAGTACTTC. J is TRBJ2-7 and V is TRBV5-1; unclear D gene. CDR3 length equals 14 residues. V was pared by 0 bases and J by 2 bases, with 9 bases between. The germline V gene has CDR1 SGHRS and CDR2 YFSETQ. The full variable domain, in which reference TRBV5-1 and TRBJ2-7 provide the parts outside the CDR3, is KAGVTQTPRYLIKTRGQQVTLSCSPISGHRSVSWYQQTPGQGLQFLFEYFSETQRNKGNFPGRFSGRQFSNSRSEMNVSTLELGDSALYLCASSLGLVPYEQYFGPGTRLTVT.

The CDR3 protein is CASSLVGGKAGGEKLFF. CDR3 nucleotide sequence: TGTGCCAGCAGCTTGGTTGGGGGGAAAGCAGGCGGTGAAAAACTGTTTTTT. The chain carries TRBV5-6 and TRBJ1-4; D is possibly TRBD1 (5 bases). The CDR3 covers 17 residues. Germline V gene sequence: CDR1 SGHDT, CDR2 YYEEEE. Deletions cut 0 bases from V and 7 bases from J, with 19 bases between.